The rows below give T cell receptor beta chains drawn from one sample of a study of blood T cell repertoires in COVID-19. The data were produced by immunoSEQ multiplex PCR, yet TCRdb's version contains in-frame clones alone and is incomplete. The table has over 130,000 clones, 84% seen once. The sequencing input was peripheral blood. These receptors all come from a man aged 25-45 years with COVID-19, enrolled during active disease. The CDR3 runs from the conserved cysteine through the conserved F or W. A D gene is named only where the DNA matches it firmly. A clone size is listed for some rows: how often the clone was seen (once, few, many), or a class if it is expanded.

CDR3nt: TGTGCCACCAGTGACCGCGACAGGGAAAGAAATGAGCAGTTCTTC
CDR3aa: CATSDRDRERNEQFF
j_gene: TRBJ2-1
abundance: .
v_gene: TRBV24-1
d_gene: TRBD1

CDR3nt: TGTGCTAGCAGCTCGGACAGGAACACTGAAGCTTTCTTT
CDR3aa: CASSSDRNTEAFF
j_gene: TRBJ1-1
abundance: .
v_gene: TRBV7-7
d_gene: .

CDR3nt: TGCAGCGTTGGATTGGCGACTAGCAAGAGCTCCTACGAGCAGTACTTC
CDR3aa: CSVGLATSKSSYEQYF
j_gene: TRBJ2-7
abundance: .
v_gene: TRBV29-1
d_gene: TRBD2

CDR3nt: TGTGCCAGCAGGGGGACTGGCGGGATCCAAGAGACCCAGTACTTC
CDR3aa: CASRGTGGIQETQYF
j_gene: TRBJ2-5
abundance: .
v_gene: TRBV6-5
d_gene: .

CDR3nt: TGTGCCAGCAGCGAGGGACTTCTAAACACCGGGGAGCTGTTTTTT
CDR3aa: CASSEGLLNTGELFF
j_gene: TRBJ2-2
abundance: once
v_gene: TRBV9
d_gene: .

CDR3nt: TGTGCCAGCACACTACAGGGGGCGGCAAGCTCCTACGAGCAGTACTTC
CDR3aa: CASTLQGAASSYEQYF
j_gene: TRBJ2-7
abundance: .
v_gene: TRBV28
d_gene: TRBD1

CDR3nt: TGCGCCAGCAGCCCCCGCGGGGAGCCTCTGGGGGCCAACGTCCTGACTTTC
CDR3aa: CASSPRGEPLGANVLTF
j_gene: TRBJ2-6
abundance: .
v_gene: TRBV4-3
d_gene: .

CDR3nt: TGTGCCAGCAAGGGAAGGGGTGGAGATTTCGCGCCTGGGGCCCAGTACTTC
CDR3aa: CASKGRGGDFAPGAQYF
j_gene: TRBJ2-5
abundance: .
v_gene: TRBV7-9
d_gene: .

CDR3nt: TGTGCCAGCAGTGAGTACAGGGATCGTAACTATGGCTACACCTTC
CDR3aa: CASSEYRDRNYGYTF
j_gene: TRBJ1-2
abundance: .
v_gene: TRBV6-4
d_gene: .

CDR3nt: TGTGCCACCAGCAGGTTACTAGAGACAGATACGCAGTATTTT
CDR3aa: CATSRLLETDTQYF
j_gene: TRBJ2-3
abundance: .
v_gene: TRBV15
d_gene: .

CDR3nt: TGTGCCTGGAGTGTACAGGGGGCGAGTAATTCACCCCTCCACTTT
CDR3aa: CAWSVQGASNSPLHF
j_gene: TRBJ1-6
abundance: .
v_gene: TRBV30
d_gene: TRBD1

CDR3nt: TGTGCCAGCAGTTACTCAAACCGGGACATATGGGACTCTGGGGCCAACGTCCTGACTTTC
CDR3aa: CASSYSNRDIWDSGANVLTF
j_gene: TRBJ2-6
abundance: once
v_gene: TRBV6-2/TRBV6-3
d_gene: .

CDR3nt: TGCGCCAGCAGTGAAAACAGGGCCTATGGCTACACCTTC
CDR3aa: CASSENRAYGYTF
j_gene: TRBJ1-2
abundance: .
v_gene: TRBV10-2
d_gene: .

CDR3nt: TGTGCCAGCAGCTTAGGCGCCAGCGGGTTCTTC
CDR3aa: CASSLGASGFF
j_gene: TRBJ2-1
abundance: once
v_gene: TRBV7-9
d_gene: .

CDR3nt: TGTGCCAGCAACAGAGGGCAACCTTGGACAGGGAGGGACGAGCAGTACTTC
CDR3aa: CASNRGQPWTGRDEQYF
j_gene: TRBJ2-7
abundance: .
v_gene: TRBV5-8
d_gene: .

CDR3nt: TGTGCCAGCAGTGAGGCAGGGGGTACCTCACCCCTCCACTTT
CDR3aa: CASSEAGGTSPLHF
j_gene: TRBJ1-6
abundance: once
v_gene: TRBV6-1
d_gene: TRBD1

CDR3nt: TGTGCCAGCATCGCAAGGGGCCAGCGGGTCTACGAGCAGTACTTC
CDR3aa: CASIARGQRVYEQYF
j_gene: TRBJ2-7
abundance: .
v_gene: TRBV28
d_gene: .

CDR3nt: TGTGCCACCAGTGATACAGGGGTCTTCTACGAGCAGTACTTC
CDR3aa: CATSDTGVFYEQYF
j_gene: TRBJ2-7
abundance: .
v_gene: TRBV24-1
d_gene: TRBD1

CDR3nt: TGTGCCAGCAGCCCTTCGCTCGAGGGTGAGCAGTTCTTC
CDR3aa: CASSPSLEGEQFF
j_gene: TRBJ2-1
abundance: once
v_gene: TRBV11-2
d_gene: .

CDR3nt: TGTGCCAGCAGCTCTCCGGGGTCAGAGGGCTACACCTTC
CDR3aa: CASSSPGSEGYTF
j_gene: TRBJ1-2
abundance: .
v_gene: TRBV9
d_gene: .

CDR3nt: TGTGCCAGCAGCCCCCCACCCGGGGGGGAGACCCAGTACTTC
CDR3aa: CASSPPPGGETQYF
j_gene: TRBJ2-5
abundance: .
v_gene: TRBV2
d_gene: TRBD2

CDR3nt: TGTGCCAGTAGTATAAATTTGAGAAATGAAAAACTGTTTTTT
CDR3aa: CASSINLRNEKLFF
j_gene: TRBJ1-4
abundance: .
v_gene: TRBV19
d_gene: .

CDR3nt: TGTGCCTGGAGTGTATGGGGGGTCGGTGGCTACACCTTC
CDR3aa: CAWSVWGVGGYTF
j_gene: TRBJ1-2
abundance: .
v_gene: TRBV30
d_gene: .

CDR3nt: TGTGCCAGCAGCCAACCTGGACAAGTGGGGTATGGCTACACCTTC
CDR3aa: CASSQPGQVGYGYTF
j_gene: TRBJ1-2
abundance: .
v_gene: TRBV4-2
d_gene: .

CDR3nt: TGTGCCAGCTCGTTCACCCGTGGGTTGAAGGGGTATGGCTACACCTTC
CDR3aa: CASSFTRGLKGYGYTF
j_gene: TRBJ1-2
abundance: .
v_gene: TRBV28
d_gene: .

CDR3nt: TGCGCCAGCAGCTTGTCAGGGCCTCCCTACAATGAGCAGTTCTTC
CDR3aa: CASSLSGPPYNEQFF
j_gene: TRBJ2-1
abundance: .
v_gene: TRBV5-1
d_gene: .

CDR3nt: TGTGCCAGCTCGGCGACTCCTCCAAACGAGCAGTACTTC
CDR3aa: CASSATPPNEQYF
j_gene: TRBJ2-7
abundance: .
v_gene: TRBV18
d_gene: .

CDR3nt: TGTGCCAGCAGCTTATACGGGAATATAGGCGAGCAGTACTTC
CDR3aa: CASSLYGNIGEQYF
j_gene: TRBJ2-7
abundance: .
v_gene: TRBV7-2
d_gene: .

CDR3nt: TGTGCCAGCAGCCCGGGGGTTACCTACAATGAGCAGTTCTTC
CDR3aa: CASSPGVTYNEQFF
j_gene: TRBJ2-1
abundance: .
v_gene: TRBV4-2
d_gene: .

CDR3nt: TGTGCCAGCAGCTTAGTAGGCGGACTTAATGAAAAACTGTTTTTT
CDR3aa: CASSLVGGLNEKLFF
j_gene: TRBJ1-4
abundance: .
v_gene: TRBV7-9
d_gene: .

CDR3nt: TGTGCCAGTCGACTAGGGCCAGCGAGGAACACTGAAGCTTTCTTT
CDR3aa: CASRLGPARNTEAFF
j_gene: TRBJ1-1
abundance: .
v_gene: TRBV19
d_gene: .

CDR3nt: TGTGCCAGTAGTACCCGGACAGGGAACCCGGGCACTGAAGCTTTCTTT
CDR3aa: CASSTRTGNPGTEAFF
j_gene: TRBJ1-1
abundance: .
v_gene: TRBV19
d_gene: TRBD1

CDR3nt: TGTGCCAGCAGCGTCGGGACAGAGGGGACAGATACGCAGTATTTT
CDR3aa: CASSVGTEGTDTQYF
j_gene: TRBJ2-3
abundance: .
v_gene: TRBV9
d_gene: TRBD1

CDR3nt: TGTGCCAGCAGCCAAGTCCCTAGCTCTGGAAACACCATATATTTT
CDR3aa: CASSQVPSSGNTIYF
j_gene: TRBJ1-3
abundance: .
v_gene: TRBV3-1/TRBV3-2
d_gene: .

CDR3nt: TGCGCCAGCAGCCCCCTAGAGGGATTAGGCAATGAGCAGTTCTTC
CDR3aa: CASSPLEGLGNEQFF
j_gene: TRBJ2-1
abundance: .
v_gene: TRBV5-1
d_gene: .

CDR3nt: TGCAGTGCTAGTCAGGTCATGGGCACTGAAGCTTTCTTT
CDR3aa: CSASQVMGTEAFF
j_gene: TRBJ1-1
abundance: .
v_gene: TRBV20-1
d_gene: .

CDR3nt: TGTGCCAGCAGCGTAGGGGGGGTTCTCACCGGGGAGCTGTTTTTT
CDR3aa: CASSVGGVLTGELFF
j_gene: TRBJ2-2
abundance: .
v_gene: TRBV9
d_gene: .